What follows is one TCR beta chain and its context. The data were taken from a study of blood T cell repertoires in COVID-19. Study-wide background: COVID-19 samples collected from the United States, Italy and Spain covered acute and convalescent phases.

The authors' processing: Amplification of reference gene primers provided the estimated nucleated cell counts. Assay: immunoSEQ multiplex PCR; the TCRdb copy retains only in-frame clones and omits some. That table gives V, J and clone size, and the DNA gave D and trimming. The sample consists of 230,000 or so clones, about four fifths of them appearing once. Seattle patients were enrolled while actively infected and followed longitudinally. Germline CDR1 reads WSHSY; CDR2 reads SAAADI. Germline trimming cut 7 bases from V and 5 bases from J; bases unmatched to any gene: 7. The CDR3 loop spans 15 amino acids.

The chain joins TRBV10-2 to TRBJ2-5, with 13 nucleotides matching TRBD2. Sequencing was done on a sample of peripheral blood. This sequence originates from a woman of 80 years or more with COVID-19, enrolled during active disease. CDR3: CASTGGLAGVETQYF. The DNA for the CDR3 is TGCGCCAGCACAGGAGGACTAGCGGGGGTGGAGACCCAGTACTTC.